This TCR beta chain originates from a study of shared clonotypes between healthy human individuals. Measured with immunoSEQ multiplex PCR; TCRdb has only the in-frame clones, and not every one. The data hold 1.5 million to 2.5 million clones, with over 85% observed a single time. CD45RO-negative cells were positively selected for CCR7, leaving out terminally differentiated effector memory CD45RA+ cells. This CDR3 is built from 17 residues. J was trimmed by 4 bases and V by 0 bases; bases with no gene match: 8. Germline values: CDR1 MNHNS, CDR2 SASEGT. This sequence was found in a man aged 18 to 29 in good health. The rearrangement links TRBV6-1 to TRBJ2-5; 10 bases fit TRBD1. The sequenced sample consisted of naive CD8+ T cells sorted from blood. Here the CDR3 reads CASSEALLRTGGETQYF. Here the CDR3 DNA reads TGTGCCAGCAGTGAAGCGCTTCTCAGGACAGGGGGAGAGACCCAGTACTTC.